These 5 T cell receptor beta chains share one sample of origin, sequenced in a study of control samples from healthy donors and cancer patients. The repertoire was sequenced with immunoSEQ multiplex PCR; TCRdb's copy has only in-frame clones and lacks some. The data contain fewer than 200,000 clones, around 95% of them seen just once; the ten biggest clones take up approximately 4%. Sample: blood. The source of these receptors is a woman aged 55-70 years in good health.

The gene calls are TRBV4-3 and TRBJ1-1; D is perhaps TRBD1 (5 bases). The CDR3 is made up of 14 amino acids. V was clipped by 1 base and J by 3 bases, with 9 bases between them. Germline-derived CDR1 and CDR2 are LGHNA and YSLEER. CDR3 DNA sequence: TGCGCCAGCAGCCAAGTAGGCAGGGACACTGAAGCTTTCTTT. It specifies CASSQVGRDTEAFF.

V usage is TRBV2 and J usage is TRBJ2-3, with TRBD2 matching over 8 bases. Per the germline V gene, CDR1 is SNHLY and CDR2 is FYNNEI. V dropped 10 bases and J dropped 2; count of bases not matched to a gene: 14. This CDR3 has 16 residues. The CDR3 nucleotides are TGTGCCAAACAATGGAGCGGGCGGGGGGACACAGATACGCAGTATTTT. This translates into CAKQWSGRGDTDTQYF.

The CDR3 DNA reads TGTGCCAGCAGTACTGACCGTCGTCAGCTGTTTTTT. This codes for CASSTDRRQLFF. This chain joins TRBV12-3 or TRBV12-4 and TRBJ2-2; D is unclear. The V and J ends lost 5 bases and 12 bases respectively, with 13 bases between them. CDR3 length: 12 residues.

This chain uses TRBV18 with TRBJ2-2, with D maybe TRBD1 (6 bases). CDR1 and CDR2 from the germline V gene are KGHSH and LQKENI. This CDR3 contains 17 residues. Trimming took 2 bases from V and 0 from J, leaving 13 bases between them. The CDR3 DNA sequence: TGTGCCAGCTCACCAGGAATCTACAGGGCGAACACCGGGGAGCTGTTTTTT. Translating it yields CASSPGIYRANTGELFF.

The chain couples TRBV19 to TRBJ2-7, with 7 bases lining up with TRBD1. The CDR3 sequence is 13 residues long. CDR1 and CDR2 from the germline V gene are LNHDA and SQIVND (reference sequence). J lost 3 bases, V lost 3 bases, and 2 bases had no gene match. The CDR3 spells CASSIPGGYEQYF. The CDR3 coding sequence is TGTGCCAGTAGTATCCCAGGGGGCTACGAGCAGTACTTC.